Listed here is a single T cell receptor beta chain. Per the original methods: It was from reference gene primer amplification that nucleated cell counts were estimated. Produced via immunoSEQ multiplex PCR; TCRdb's table is partial and in-frame only. V, J and clone size reflect that table, while D and trimming were determined from the DNA. The data show 150,000 to 200,000 clones, roughly 79% seen once. The entry originates in a study of blood T cell repertoires in COVID-19. Whole-study context: Samples of COVID-19 (acute and convalescent) were obtained from the United States, Italy and Spain. T cells, B-cell-depleted T cells, or PBMCs provided the cDNA or gDNA that served as material.

V was trimmed by 4 bases and J by 4 bases, leaving 9 bases between them. The CDR3 extends over 13 amino acids. Germline V gene lookup returns CDR1 SGDLS and CDR2 YYNGEE. This receptor was identified in a woman of 80 years or more with acute or convalescent COVID-19. Sequences were obtained from peripheral blood. The chain recombines TRBV9 with TRBJ1-3; no clear D gene. CDR3 DNA: TGTGCCAGCAGCCGAACAGACGGAAACACCATATATTTT. Its translation: CASSRTDGNTIYF.